This TCR beta chain was retrieved from a study of blood T cell repertoires in COVID-19. Across the study: PBMCs, B-cell-depleted T cells, or T cells were the source of the cDNA or gDNA that made up the material.

In the source study's methods: Reference gene primer amplification gave nucleated cell count estimates. Measured with immunoSEQ multiplex PCR; TCRdb has only the in-frame clones, and not every one. Clonal size and the V and J genes are those of that table, whereas D and trimming came from the DNA. Counted here are about 300,000 clones, around 89% occurring once; the ten biggest clones make up about 4.6%. V was pared by 0 bases and J by 4 bases, with 3 bases of the junction left unmatched. The CDR3 runs to 15 residues. Germline lookup yields CDR1 LGHNT and CDR2 FRNRAP. Sequenced input: peripheral blood. This TCR was sampled from a man aged 35-49 years with acute or convalescent COVID-19. This chain joins TRBV12-5 and TRBJ1-5; TRBD1 aligns across 7 bases. DNA of the CDR3: TGTGCTAGTGGTTTGGTAGTACAGGGGAATCAGCCCCAGCATTTT. It is translated as CASGLVVQGNQPQHF.